This T cell receptor (beta chain) was sequenced during a study of vaccination effects on CD4 cells after COVID-19. About the research overall: Median timing of post-vaccine samples was 72 days after the second dose.

As for this clone: The antigen remains unidentified.

Sequencing in the ViraFEST assay came after antigen-specific CD4+ T cells had been expanded with viral peptide pools, which were used to stimulate PBMC. Researchers isolated CD4+ T cells once ten to eleven days of culture had elapsed. Everyone in the study got two shots of either the BNT162b2 or mRNA-1273 vaccine. All vaccine recipients tested negative for nucleocapsid antibodies and had never contracted SARS-CoV-2 infection. Only in-frame clones appear in the TCRdb table, and some are missing; sequencing was by immunoSEQ multiplex PCR. The data hold 65,000 to 95,000 clones, with roughly 73% observed a single time. Study-wide results and limits: Clonal contraction was marked in infection- and vaccine-induced clones late after vaccination. Only a single clone (1 of 255 vaccine-induced clones in healthy vaccinees) cross-reacted with common cold coronaviruses.

The receptor was derived from a human donor who received a COVID-19 vaccine. Sequenced here: CD4+ T cells from PBMCs cultured with HCoV-OC43 spike peptides, sampled after COVID-19 vaccination. Subset noted: HCoV-OC43 spike overlapping peptide pool stimulation.

The CDR3 region has the DNA TGTGCCACCAATCCTGCGCAGTACGTC. Protein: CATNPAQYV. The chain joins TRBV24-1 to TRBJ2-7; D unclear. V was pared by 8 bases and J by 9 bases, with 7 bases between. Looked up from germline, CDR1 is KGHDR and CDR2 is SFDVKD. CDR3 size: 9 residues.